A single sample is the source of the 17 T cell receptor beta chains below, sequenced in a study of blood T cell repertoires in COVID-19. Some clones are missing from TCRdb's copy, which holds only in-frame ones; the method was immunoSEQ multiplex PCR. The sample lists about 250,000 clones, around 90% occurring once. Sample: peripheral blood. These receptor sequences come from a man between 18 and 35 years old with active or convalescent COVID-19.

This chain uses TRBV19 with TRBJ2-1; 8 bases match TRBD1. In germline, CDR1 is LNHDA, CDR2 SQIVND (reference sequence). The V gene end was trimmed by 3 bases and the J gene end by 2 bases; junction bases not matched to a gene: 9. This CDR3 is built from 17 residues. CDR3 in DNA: TGTGCCAGTAGTATCGGTCCCGGGACAGGCGCCTACAATGAGCAGTTCTTC. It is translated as CASSIGPGTGAYNEQFF.

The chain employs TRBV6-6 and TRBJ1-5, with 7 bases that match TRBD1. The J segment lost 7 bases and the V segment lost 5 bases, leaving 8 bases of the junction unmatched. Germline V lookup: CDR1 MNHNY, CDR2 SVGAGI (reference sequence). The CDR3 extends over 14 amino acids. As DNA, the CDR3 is TGTGCCAGCAGTCGACAGGGCTCGGCGCAGCCCCAGCATTTT. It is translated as CASSRQGSAQPQHF.

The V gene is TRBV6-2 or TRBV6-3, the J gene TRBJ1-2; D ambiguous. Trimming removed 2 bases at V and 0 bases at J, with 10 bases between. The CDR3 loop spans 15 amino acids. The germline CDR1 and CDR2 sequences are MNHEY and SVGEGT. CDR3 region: CASSYGQLTNYGYTF. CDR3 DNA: TGTGCCAGCAGTTACGGTCAACTGACTAACTATGGCTACACCTTC.

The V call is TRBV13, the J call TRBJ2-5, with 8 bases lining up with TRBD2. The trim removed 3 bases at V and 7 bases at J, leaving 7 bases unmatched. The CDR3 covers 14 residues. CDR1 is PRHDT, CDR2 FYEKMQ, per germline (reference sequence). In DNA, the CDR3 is TGTGCCAGCAGCTTTAGGCGGGAGGAGGGGACCCAGTACTTC. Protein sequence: CASSFRREEGTQYF.

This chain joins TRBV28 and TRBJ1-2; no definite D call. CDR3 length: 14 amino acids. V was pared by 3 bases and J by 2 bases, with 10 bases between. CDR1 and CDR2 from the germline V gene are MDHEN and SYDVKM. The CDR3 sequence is CASSLLGTNYGYTF. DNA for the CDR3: TGTGCCAGCAGTTTGCTTGGCACCAACTATGGCTACACCTTC.

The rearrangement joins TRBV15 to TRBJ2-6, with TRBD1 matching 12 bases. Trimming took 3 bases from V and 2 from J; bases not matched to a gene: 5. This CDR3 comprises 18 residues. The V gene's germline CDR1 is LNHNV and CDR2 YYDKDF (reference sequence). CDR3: CATSRGQGASAGANVLTF. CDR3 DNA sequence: TGTGCCACCAGCAGGGGACAGGGGGCAAGTGCTGGGGCCAACGTCCTGACTTTC.

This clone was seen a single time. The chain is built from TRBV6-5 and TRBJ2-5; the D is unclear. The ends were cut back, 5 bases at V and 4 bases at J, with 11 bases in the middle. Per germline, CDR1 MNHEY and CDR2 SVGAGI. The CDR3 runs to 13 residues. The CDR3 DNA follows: TGTGCCAGCAGTAACCCCAAGAGAGAGACCCAGTACTTC. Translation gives CASSNPKRETQYF.

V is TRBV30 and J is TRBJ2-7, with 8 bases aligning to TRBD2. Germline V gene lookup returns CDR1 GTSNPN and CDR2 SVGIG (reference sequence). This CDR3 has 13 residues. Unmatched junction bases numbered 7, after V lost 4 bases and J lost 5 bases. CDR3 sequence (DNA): TGTGCCTGGACCCCGACTAGCGAGGACGAGCAGTACTTC. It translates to CAWTPTSEDEQYF.

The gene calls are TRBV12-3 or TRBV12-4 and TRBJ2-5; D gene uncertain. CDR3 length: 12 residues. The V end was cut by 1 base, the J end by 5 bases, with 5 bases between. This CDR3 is CASSLGRETQYF. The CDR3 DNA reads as TGTGCCAGCAGTTTAGGTCGGGAGACCCAGTACTTC.

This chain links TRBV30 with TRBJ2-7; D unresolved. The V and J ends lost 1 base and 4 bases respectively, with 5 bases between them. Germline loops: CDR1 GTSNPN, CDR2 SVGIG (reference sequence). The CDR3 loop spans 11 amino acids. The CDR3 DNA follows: TGTGCCTGGAGTGCAGTTTACGAGCAGTACTTC. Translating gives CAWSAVYEQYF.

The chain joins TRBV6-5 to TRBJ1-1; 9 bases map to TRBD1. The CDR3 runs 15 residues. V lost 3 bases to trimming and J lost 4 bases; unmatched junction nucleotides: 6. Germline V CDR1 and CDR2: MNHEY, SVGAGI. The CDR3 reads CASSYPPGQGTEAFF. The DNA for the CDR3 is TGTGCCAGCAGTTATCCACCGGGACAGGGCACTGAAGCTTTCTTT.

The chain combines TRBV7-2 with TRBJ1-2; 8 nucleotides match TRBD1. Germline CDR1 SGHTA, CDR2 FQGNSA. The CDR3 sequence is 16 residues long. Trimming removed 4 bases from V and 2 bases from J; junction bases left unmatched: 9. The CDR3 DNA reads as TGTGCCAGCAGCTCCCCTGGACGGACAGGGAACTATGGCTACACCTTC. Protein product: CASSSPGRTGNYGYTF.

The CDR3 DNA follows: TGTGCCAGCAGCTTTTCCCCACAGGGTCTCAGCGAGCAGTACTTC. Its protein is CASSFSPQGLSEQYF. The chain recombines TRBV27 with TRBJ2-7, with a weak D call TRBD1 (6 bases). CDR3 length: 15 residues. Trimming pared 6 bases from V and 6 bases from J, leaving 21 bases between. Germline V lookup: CDR1 MNHEY, CDR2 SMNVEV (reference sequence).

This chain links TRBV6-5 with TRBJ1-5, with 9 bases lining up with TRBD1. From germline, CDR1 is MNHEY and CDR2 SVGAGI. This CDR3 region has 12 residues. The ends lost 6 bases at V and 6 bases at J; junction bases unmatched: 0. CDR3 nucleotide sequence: TGTGCCAGCAGGGGACAGGGTCAGCCCCAGCATTTT. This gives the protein CASRGQGQPQHF.

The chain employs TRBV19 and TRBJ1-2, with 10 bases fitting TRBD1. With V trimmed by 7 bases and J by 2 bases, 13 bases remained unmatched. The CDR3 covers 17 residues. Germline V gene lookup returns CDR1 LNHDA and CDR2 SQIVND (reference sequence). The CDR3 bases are TGTGCCAGTACGTCCGATACCCCGGGACAGGGGAACTATGGCTACACCTTC. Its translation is CASTSDTPGQGNYGYTF.

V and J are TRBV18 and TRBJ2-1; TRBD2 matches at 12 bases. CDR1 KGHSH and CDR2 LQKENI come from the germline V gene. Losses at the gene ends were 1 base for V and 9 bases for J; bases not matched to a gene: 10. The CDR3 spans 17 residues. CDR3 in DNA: TGTGCCAGCTCACCACAACCGGCTAGCGGGAGGGCCGCTGAGCAGTTCTTC. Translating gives CASSPQPASGRAAEQFF.

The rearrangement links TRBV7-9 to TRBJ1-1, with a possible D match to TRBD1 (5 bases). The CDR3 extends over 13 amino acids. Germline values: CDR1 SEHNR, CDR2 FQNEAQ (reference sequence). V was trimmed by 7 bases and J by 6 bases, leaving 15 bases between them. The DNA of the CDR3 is TGTGCCAGCAACCAACCGGGACTCCCTGAAGCTTTCTTT. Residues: CASNQPGLPEAFF.